One and the same sample provided the 3 T cell receptor beta chains below, sequenced in a study of T-cell memory formation after mild COVID-19. TCRdb redid the calling of the 5' RACE reads with MiXCR, one entry per CDR3 protein. The table lists around 110,000 distinct CDR3 sequences, 14% of them singletons. The sequencing input was PBMCs or a T cell subset sorted from them (not recorded which). All receptors derive from a man younger than 35 who had mild COVID-19 (a few samples of this study predate the infection). Cell type and time point are not known.

The chain links TRBV5-5 to TRBJ1-1; D gene unclear. CDR3 length: 15 amino acids. The germline CDR1 and CDR2 sequences are SGHKS and YYEKEE (reference sequence). The V end lost 0 bases, the J end lost 0 bases, and 9 bases lay between the germline ends. This CDR3 reads CASSLGPALNTEAFF. CDR3 nucleotide sequence: TGTGCCAGCAGCTTGGGGCCAGCGTTGAACACTGAAGCTTTCTTT.

This clonotype has a handful of counts. This sequence joins TRBV3-1 and TRBJ2-7; 9 bases map to TRBD1. Trimming removed 4 bases from V and 5 bases from J; junction bases left unmatched: 9. CDR1 LGHDT and CDR2 YNNKEL come from the germline V gene (reference sequence). There are 15 residues in the CDR3. The CDR3 reads CASSRPGTGYNEQYF. The CDR3 DNA reads TGTGCCAGCAGCCGTCCCGGGACAGGGTATAACGAGCAGTACTTC.

This clonotype has only a few counts. V and J are TRBV7-2 and TRBJ2-3; D ambiguous. V was trimmed by 5 bases and J by 6 bases, leaving 15 bases between them. The CDR3 is made up of 14 amino acids. From germline, CDR1 is SGHTA and CDR2 FQGNSA. This chain's CDR3 is CASSGRINRDTQYF. The CDR3 region has the DNA TGTGCCAGCAGCGGCCGGATAAACCGGGATACGCAGTATTTT.